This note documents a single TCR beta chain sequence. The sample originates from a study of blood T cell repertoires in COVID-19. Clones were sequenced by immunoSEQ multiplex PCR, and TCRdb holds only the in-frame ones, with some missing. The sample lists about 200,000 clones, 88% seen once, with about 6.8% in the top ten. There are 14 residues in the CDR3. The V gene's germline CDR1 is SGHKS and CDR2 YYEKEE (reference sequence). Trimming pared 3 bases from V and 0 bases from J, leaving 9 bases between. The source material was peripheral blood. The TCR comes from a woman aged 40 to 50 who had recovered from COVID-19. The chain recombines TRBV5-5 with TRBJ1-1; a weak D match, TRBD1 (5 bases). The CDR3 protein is CASSSREMNTEAFF. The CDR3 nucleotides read TGTGCCAGCAGCTCCAGGGAAATGAACACTGAAGCTTTCTTT.